The T cell receptor beta chain described here comes from a study of shared clonotypes between healthy human individuals. As for the study in general: The donors, two women and a few men, were aged 18 to 49.

A remark on this clone: Its cognate antigen is unknown.

General study points: Tissues were not sampled, only blood, and their repertoires likely differ. Naive subsets, compared against memory subsets, generally had larger estimated richness values.

This CDR3 contains 15 residues. V shed 3 bases and J shed 0 bases, with 10 bases lying between them. The V gene's germline CDR1 is SGHRS and CDR2 YFSETQ. Only in-frame clones appear in the TCRdb table, and some are missing; sequencing was by immunoSEQ multiplex PCR. The sample lists approximately 740,000 clones, 74% occurring once. The specimen sequenced was memory CD4+ T cells sorted from blood. The subset denotes: CD45RA-negative fraction. The TCR originated in a woman younger than 45 in good health. The genes are TRBV5-1 and TRBJ1-3, with D perhaps TRBD1 (5 bases). CDR3 coding DNA: TGCGCCAGCAGCTGGCAGGGACGCTCTGGAAACACCATATATTTT. Amino acids: CASSWQGRSGNTIYF.